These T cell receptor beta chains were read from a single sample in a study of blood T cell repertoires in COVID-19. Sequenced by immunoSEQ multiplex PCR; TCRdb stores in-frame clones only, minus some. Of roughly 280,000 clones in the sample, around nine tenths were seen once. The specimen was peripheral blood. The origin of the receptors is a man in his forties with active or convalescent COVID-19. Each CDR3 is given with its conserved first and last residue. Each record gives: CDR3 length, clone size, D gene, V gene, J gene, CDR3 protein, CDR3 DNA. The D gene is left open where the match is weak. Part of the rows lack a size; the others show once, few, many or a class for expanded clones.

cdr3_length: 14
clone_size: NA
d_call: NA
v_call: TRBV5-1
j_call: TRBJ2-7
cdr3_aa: CASSLVGSSYEQYF
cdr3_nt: TGCGCCAGCAGCTTGGTTGGGAGCTCCTACGAGCAGTACTTC

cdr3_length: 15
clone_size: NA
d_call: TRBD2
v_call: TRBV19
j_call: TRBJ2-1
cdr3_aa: CASSKNGEGGNEQFF
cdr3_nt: TGTGCCAGTAGTAAAAATGGGGAGGGCGGGAATGAGCAGTTCTTC

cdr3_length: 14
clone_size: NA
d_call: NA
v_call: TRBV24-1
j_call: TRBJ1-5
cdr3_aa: CATSDPRTEQPQHF
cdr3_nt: TGTGCCACCAGTGATCCGCGGACAGAACAGCCCCAGCATTTT

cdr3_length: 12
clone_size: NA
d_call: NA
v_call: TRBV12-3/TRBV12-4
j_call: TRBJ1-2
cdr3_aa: CASSNNRDGYTF
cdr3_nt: TGTGCCAGCAGTAACAACAGGGATGGCTACACCTTC

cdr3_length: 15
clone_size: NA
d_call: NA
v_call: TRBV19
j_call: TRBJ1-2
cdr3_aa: CASSTDRDISYGYTF
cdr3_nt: TGTGCCAGTAGTACAGACCGGGACATAAGCTATGGCTACACCTTC

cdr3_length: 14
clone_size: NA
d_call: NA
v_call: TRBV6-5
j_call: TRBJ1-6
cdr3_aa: CASRAGDYNSPLHF
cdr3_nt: TGTGCCAGCAGGGCGGGAGATTATAATTCACCCCTCCACTTT

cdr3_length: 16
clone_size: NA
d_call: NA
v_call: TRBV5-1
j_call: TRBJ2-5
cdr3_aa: CASSLGVDTVQETQYF
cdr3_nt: TGCGCCAGCAGCTTGGGGGTGGATACAGTCCAAGAGACCCAGTACTTC

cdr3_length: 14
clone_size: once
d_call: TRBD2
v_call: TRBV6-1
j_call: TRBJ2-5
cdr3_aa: CASSEGLAAETQYF
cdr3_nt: TGTGCCAGCAGTGAGGGACTAGCGGCGGAGACCCAGTACTTC

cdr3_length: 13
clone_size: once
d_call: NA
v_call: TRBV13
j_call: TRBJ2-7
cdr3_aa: CASSLGRGYEQYF
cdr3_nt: TGTGCCAGCAGCTTAGGCAGGGGCTACGAGCAGTACTTC

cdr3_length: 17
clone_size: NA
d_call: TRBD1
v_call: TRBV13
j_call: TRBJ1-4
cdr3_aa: CASSKTHGTGLMEKLFF
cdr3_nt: TGTGCCAGCAGCAAGACTCATGGGACAGGGCTTATGGAAAAACTGTTTTTT

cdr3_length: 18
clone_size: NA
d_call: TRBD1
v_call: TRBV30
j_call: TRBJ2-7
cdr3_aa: CAWSDPQNRDRGSYEQYF
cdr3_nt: TGTGCCTGGAGTGACCCGCAGAACCGGGACAGGGGATCCTACGAGCAGTACTTC

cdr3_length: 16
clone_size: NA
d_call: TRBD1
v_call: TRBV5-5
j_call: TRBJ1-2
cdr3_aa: CASSFEDRGNGYGYTF
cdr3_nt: TGTGCCAGCAGCTTCGAGGACAGGGGCAACGGCTATGGCTACACCTTC

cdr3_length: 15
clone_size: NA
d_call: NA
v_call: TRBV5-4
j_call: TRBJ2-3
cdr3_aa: CASREGGGRTDTQYF
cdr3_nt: TGTGCCAGCAGAGAGGGGGGGGGTCGGACAGATACGCAGTATTTT

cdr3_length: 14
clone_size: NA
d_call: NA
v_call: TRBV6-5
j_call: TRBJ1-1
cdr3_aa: CASTQTGLNTEAFF
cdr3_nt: TGTGCCAGCACGCAGACGGGACTCAACACTGAAGCTTTCTTT

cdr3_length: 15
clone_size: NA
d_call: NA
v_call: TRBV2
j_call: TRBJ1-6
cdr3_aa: CASSRYYPRNSPLHF
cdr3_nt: TGTGCCAGCAGTCGATACTACCCGAGGAATTCACCCCTCCACTTT

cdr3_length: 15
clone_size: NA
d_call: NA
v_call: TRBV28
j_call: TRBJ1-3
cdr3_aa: CASSSPTGTANTIYF
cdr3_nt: TGTGCCAGCAGTTCCCCAACAGGGACGGCAAACACCATATATTTT

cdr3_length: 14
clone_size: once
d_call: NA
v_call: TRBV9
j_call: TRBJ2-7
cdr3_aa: CASSAEVQGSEQYF
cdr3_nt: TGTGCCAGCAGCGCCGAAGTACAGGGCAGCGAGCAGTACTTC

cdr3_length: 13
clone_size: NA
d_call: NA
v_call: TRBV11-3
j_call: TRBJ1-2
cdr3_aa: CASSFSPRFGYTF
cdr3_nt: TGTGCCAGCAGCTTTTCCCCGCGGTTTGGCTACACCTTC

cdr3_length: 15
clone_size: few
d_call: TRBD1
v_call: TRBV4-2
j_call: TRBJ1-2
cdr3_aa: CASSPGQGKRDGYTF
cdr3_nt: TGTGCCAGCAGCCCGGGACAGGGAAAACGGGATGGCTACACCTTC

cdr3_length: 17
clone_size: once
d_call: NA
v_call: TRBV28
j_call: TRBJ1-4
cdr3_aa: CASSYVGAGTTNEKLFF
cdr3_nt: TGTGCCAGCAGCTACGTAGGGGCAGGGACAACTAATGAAAAACTGTTTTTT

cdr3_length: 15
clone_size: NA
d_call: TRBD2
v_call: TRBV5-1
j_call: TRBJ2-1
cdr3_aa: CASSLSSGAYNEQFF
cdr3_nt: TGCGCCAGCAGCTTGTCTAGCGGGGCCTACAATGAGCAGTTCTTC

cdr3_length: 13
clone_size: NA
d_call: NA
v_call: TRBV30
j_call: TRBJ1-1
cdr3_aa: CAWKEEPDTEAFF
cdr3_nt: TGTGCCTGGAAAGAGGAGCCAGACACTGAAGCTTTCTTT